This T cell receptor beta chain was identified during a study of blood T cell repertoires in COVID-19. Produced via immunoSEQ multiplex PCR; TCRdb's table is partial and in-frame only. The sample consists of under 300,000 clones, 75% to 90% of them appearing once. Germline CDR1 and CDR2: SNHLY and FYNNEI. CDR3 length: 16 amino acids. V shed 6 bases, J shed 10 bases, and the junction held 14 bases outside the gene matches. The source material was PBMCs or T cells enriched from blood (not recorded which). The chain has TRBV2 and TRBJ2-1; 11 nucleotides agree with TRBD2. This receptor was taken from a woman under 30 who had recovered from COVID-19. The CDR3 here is CASRISGGAFWEEQFF. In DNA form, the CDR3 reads TGTGCCAGCAGGATTAGCGGGGGGGCCTTCTGGGAAGAGCAGTTCTTC.